This TCR beta chain was profiled in a study of patients and donors after allogeneic stem cell transplantation. This clonotype was observed a handful of times. TCRdb passed the RT-PCR reads through MiXCR, listing each CDR3 protein once. Among about 88,000 distinct CDR3 sequences, around 48% were seen once, and the ten largest hold 60% to 75%. V lost 0 bases and J 0 bases, leaving 17 bases between the germline ends. This CDR3 is built from 18 residues. Germline V gene sequence: CDR1 LNHNV, CDR2 YYDKDF (reference sequence). The gene calls are TRBV15 and TRBJ1-2; D might be TRBD1 (6 bases). This clonotype was obtained from a human donor who was either an allogeneic HSCT recipient or a stem cell or donor lymphocyte infusion donor (not recorded which). It is not recorded whose cells these are; they may come from a transplant donor. The sequencing input was blood, either unsorted or a sorted T cell fraction (not recorded which). As DNA, the CDR3 is TGTGCCACCAGCAGAGATTATGGGGGGGCGCAAACTAACTATGGCTACACCTTC. Amino acids: CATSRDYGGAQTNYGYTF.